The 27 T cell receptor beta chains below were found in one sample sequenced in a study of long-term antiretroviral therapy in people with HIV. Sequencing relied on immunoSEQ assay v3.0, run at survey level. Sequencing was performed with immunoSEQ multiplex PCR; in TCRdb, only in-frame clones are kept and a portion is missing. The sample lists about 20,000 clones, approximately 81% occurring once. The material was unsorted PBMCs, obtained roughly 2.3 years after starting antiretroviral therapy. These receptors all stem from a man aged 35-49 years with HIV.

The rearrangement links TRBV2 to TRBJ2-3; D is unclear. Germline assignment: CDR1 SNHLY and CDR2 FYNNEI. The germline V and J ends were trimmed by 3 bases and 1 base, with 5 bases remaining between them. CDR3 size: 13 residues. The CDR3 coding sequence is TGTGCCAGCAGTGAGAAGCGCACAGATACGCAGTATTTT. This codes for CASSEKRTDTQYF.

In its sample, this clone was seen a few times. DNA for the CDR3: TGTGCCATCGGACAGGGGGGCTCGAGCGAGCAGTACTTC. Its protein product is CAIGQGGSSEQYF. V and J are TRBV6-1 and TRBJ2-7; TRBD1 matches at 10 bases. The CDR3 is 13 residues long. The germline gives CDR1 MNHNS, CDR2 SASEGT. V lost 10 bases and J lost 6; bases outside the gene matches: 9.

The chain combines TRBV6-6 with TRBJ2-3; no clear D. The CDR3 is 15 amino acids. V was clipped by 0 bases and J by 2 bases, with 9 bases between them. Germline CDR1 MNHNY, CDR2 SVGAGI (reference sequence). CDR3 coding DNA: TGTGCCAGCAGTTACTCTTTCGATTCCACAGATACGCAGTATTTT. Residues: CASSYSFDSTDTQYF.

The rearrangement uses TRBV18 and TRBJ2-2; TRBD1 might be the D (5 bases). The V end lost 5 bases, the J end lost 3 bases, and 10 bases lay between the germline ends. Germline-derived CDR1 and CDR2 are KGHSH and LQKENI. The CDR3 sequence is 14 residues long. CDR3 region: CASSGRADTGELFF. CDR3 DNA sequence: TGTGCCAGCTCAGGCAGGGCCGACACCGGGGAGCTGTTTTTT.

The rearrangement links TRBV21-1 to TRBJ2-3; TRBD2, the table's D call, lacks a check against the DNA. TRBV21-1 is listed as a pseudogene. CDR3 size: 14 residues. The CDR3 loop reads CARRITGVTDTQYF. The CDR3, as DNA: TGTGCCCGACGTATAACGGGAGTCACAGATACGCAGTATTTT.

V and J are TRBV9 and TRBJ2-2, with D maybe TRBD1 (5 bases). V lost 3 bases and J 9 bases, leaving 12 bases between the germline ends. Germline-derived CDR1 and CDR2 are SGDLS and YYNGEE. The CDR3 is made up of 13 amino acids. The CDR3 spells CASSAGHPRELFF. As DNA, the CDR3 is TGTGCCAGCAGCGCAGGACACCCCCGGGAGCTGTTTTTT.

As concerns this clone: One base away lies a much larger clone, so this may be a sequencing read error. As DNA, the CDR3 is TGTGCCAGCAGCTTGGGCGGGAGCTCCTACGAGCAGTACTTC. It codes for CASSLGGSSYEQYF. V gene TRBV5-6 combines with J gene TRBJ2-7; 7 positions match TRBD2. CDR3 length equals 14 residues. V was clipped by 0 bases and J by 0 bases; unmatched bases: 0. The germline CDR1 and CDR2 sequences are SGHDT and YYEEEE. Full variable domain (remainder filled in from reference TRBV5-6 and TRBJ2-7): DAGVTQSPTHLIKTRGQQVTLRCSPKSGHDTVSWYQQALGQGPQFIFQYYEEEERQRGNFPDRFSGHQFPNYSSELNVNALLLGDSALYLCASSLGGSSYEQYFGPGTRLTVT.

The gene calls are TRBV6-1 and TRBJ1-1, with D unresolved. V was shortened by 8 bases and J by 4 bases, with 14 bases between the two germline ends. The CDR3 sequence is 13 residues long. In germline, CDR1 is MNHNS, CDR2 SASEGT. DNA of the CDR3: TGTGCCAGCTGTACATACTCGGTCACTGAAGCTTTCTTT. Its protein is CASCTYSVTEAFF.

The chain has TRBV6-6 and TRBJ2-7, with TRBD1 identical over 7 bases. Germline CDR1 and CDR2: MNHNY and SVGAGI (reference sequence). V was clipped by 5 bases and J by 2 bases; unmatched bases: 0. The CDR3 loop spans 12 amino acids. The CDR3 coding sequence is TGTGCCAGCAGTACAGGGGCCTACGAGCAGTACTTC. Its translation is CASSTGAYEQYF.

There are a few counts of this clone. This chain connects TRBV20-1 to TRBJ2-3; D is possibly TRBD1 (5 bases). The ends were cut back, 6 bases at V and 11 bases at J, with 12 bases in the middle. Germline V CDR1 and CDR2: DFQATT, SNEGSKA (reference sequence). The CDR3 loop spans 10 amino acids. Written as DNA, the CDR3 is TGCAGTGCGGACGCAGGGCGGCAGTATTTT. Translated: CSADAGRQYF.

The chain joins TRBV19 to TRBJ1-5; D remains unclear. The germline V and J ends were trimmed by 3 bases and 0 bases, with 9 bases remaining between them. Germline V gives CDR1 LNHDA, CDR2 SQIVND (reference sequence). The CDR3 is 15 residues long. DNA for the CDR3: TGTGCCAGTAGTATCGCATTTTATAGCAATCAGCCCCAGCATTTT. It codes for CASSIAFYSNQPQHF.

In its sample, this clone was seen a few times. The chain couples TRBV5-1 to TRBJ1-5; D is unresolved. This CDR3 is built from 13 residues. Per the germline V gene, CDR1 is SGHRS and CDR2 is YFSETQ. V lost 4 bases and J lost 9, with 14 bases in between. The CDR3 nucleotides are TGCGCCAGCAGCCCCACGAGGCTGCCGCCCCAGCATTTT. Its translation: CASSPTRLPPQHF.

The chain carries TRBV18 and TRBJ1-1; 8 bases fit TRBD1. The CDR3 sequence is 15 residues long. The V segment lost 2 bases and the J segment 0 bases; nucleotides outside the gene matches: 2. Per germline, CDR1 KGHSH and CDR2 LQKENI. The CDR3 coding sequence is TGTGCCAGCTCACCAGGACAGGGAATGAACACTGAAGCTTTCTTT. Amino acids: CASSPGQGMNTEAFF.

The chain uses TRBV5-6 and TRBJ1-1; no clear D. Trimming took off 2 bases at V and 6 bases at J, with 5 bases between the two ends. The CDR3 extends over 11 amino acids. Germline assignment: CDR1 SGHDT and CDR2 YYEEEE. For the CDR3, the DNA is TGTGCCAGCAGCTTAAGAGCTGAAGCTTTCTTT. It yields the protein CASSLRAEAFF.

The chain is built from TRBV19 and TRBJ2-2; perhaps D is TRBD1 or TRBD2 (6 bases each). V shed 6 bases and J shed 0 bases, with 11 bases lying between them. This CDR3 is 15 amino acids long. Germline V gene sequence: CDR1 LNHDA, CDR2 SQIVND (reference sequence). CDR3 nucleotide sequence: TGTGCCAGTAGGGGGGGCTCCCCGAACACCGGGGAGCTGTTTTTT. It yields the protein CASRGGSPNTGELFF.

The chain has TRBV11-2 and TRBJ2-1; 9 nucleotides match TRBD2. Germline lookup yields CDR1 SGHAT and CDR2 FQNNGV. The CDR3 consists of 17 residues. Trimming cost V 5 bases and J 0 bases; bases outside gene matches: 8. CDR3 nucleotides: TGTGCCAGCAGCCAACAACATAGCGGGAGCTCCTACAATGAGCAGTTCTTC. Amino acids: CASSQQHSGSSYNEQFF.

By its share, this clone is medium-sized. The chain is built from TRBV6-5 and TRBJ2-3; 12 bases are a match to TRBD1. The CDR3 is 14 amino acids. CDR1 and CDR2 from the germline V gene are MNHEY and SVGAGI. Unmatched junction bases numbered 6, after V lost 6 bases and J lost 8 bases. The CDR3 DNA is TGTGCCAGCAGGCCGGGACAGGGGGCTCTTACGCAGTATTTT. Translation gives CASRPGQGALTQYF.

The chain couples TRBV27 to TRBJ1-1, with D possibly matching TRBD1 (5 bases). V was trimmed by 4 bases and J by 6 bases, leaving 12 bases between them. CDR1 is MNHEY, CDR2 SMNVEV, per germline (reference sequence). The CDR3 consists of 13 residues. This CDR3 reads CASSSRGTAEAFF. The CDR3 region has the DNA TGTGCCAGCAGTTCGCGTGGGACCGCTGAAGCTTTCTTT.

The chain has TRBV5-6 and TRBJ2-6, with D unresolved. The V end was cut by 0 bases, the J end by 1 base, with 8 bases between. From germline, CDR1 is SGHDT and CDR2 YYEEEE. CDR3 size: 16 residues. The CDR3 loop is CASSLGTLSGANVLTF. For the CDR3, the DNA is TGTGCCAGCAGCTTGGGAACGCTATCTGGGGCCAACGTCCTGACTTTC. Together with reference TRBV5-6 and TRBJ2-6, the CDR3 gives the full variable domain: DAGVTQSPTHLIKTRGQQVTLRCSPKSGHDTVSWYQQALGQGPQFIFQYYEEEERQRGNFPDRFSGHQFPNYSSELNVNALLLGDSALYLCASSLGTLSGANVLTFGAGSRLTVL.

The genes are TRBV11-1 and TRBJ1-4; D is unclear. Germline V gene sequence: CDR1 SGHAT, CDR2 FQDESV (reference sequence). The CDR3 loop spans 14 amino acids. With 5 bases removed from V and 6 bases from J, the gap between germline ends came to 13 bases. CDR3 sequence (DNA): TGTGCCAGCAGCCATCATACAGAAGATGAAAAACTGTTTTTT. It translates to CASSHHTEDEKLFF.

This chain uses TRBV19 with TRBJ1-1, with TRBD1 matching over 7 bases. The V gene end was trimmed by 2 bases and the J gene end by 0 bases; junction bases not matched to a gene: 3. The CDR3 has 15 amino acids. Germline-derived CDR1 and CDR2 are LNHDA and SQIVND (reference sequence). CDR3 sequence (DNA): TGTGCCAGTAGTATACAGGGGGGGATGAACACTGAAGCTTTCTTT. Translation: CASSIQGGMNTEAFF.

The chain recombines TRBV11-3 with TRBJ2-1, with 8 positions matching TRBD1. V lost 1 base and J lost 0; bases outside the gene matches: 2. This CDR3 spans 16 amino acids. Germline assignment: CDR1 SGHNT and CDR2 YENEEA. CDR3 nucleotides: TGTGCCAGCAGCTTAGGACAGGGGATCTCCTACAATGAGCAGTTCTTC. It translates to CASSLGQGISYNEQFF.

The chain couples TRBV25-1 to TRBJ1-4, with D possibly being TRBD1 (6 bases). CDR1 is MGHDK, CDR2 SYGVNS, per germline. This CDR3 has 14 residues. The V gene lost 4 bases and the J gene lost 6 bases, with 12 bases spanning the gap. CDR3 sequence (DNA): TGTGCCAGCAGTGCACAGGGTGTTGATGAAAAACTGTTTTTT. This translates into CASSAQGVDEKLFF.

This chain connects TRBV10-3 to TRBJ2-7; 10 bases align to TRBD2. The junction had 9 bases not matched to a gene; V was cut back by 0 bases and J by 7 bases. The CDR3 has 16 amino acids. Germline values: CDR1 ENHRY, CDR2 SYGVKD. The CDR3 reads CAISESTGTSAKEQYF. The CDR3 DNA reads TGTGCCATCAGTGAGTCGACTGGGACTAGCGCGAAGGAGCAGTACTTC.

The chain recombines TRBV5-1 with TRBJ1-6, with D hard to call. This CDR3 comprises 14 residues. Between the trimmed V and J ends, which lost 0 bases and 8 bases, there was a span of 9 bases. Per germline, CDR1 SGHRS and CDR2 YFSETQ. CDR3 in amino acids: CASSLEHRDSPLHF. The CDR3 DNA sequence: TGCGCCAGCAGCTTGGAGCACAGAGATTCACCCCTCCACTTT.

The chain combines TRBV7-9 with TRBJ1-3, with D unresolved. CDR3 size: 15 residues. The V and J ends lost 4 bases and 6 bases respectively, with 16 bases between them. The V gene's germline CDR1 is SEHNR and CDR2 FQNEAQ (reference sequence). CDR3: CASSSRSPLQNTIYF. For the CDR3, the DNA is TGTGCCAGCAGCTCACGATCCCCCCTCCAAAACACCATATATTTT.

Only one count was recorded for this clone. The CDR3 nucleotides are TGTGCCAGCATCGGCCCCGGCTTGAACACTGAAGCTTTCTTT. This codes for CASIGPGLNTEAFF. The chain uses TRBV7-9 and TRBJ1-1; no definite D call. The CDR3 consists of 14 residues. V was clipped by 7 bases and J by 0 bases, with 12 bases between them. Germline CDR1 SEHNR, CDR2 FQNEAQ (reference sequence).